Reported below is one T cell receptor (beta chain). The data derive from a study of human T cells and chemical hapten exposure. Study overall: Slight differences in pooled library volume were the main source of varying TCR yields across samples.

This CDR3 has 15 residues. Trimming cost V 6 bases and J 10 bases; bases outside gene matches: 11. Germline CDR1 reads MNHEY; CDR2 reads SVGAGI. TCRdb reprocessed the RACE reads via MiXCR and lists one record per CDR3 protein. Of tens of thousands of distinct CDR3 sequences in the sample, 9.5% to 13% are singletons; the top ten hold approximately 2.3%. The time point was: patch test 2, 6 weeks after DPC sensitization. This sample's treatment: therapeutic diphenylcyclopropenone sensitization with weekly scalp DPC. The source material was whole blood, sampled in connection with sensitization to the hapten diphenylcyclopropenone (DPC). This chain joins TRBV6-5 and TRBJ1-6; 8 bases match TRBD1. The TCR comes from a woman aged 25 to 45 with alopecia areata. Some clones in this sample may be carry-over from other donors' samples. CDR3 loop: CASRQGQAILSPLHF. The CDR3 DNA reads as TGTGCCAGCAGACAGGGACAGGCGATTCTGTCACCCCTCCACTTT.